Listed below are T cell receptor beta chains from one sample, sequenced in a study of blood T cells in healthy people across ages. TCRdb processed the 5' RACE reads anew with MiXCR; each CDR3 protein has one entry. The sample yields more than 750,000 distinct CDR3 sequences, approximately 32% seen once. These data were likewise used in another study, on T cells of mothers and their children.

Sequenced: blood. Receptors originate from a woman aged 40 to 55 in good health. Each CDR3 is given with its conserved first and last residue. Each record gives: J gene, D gene, V gene, clone size, CDR3 DNA, CDR3 protein. A D gene is named only where the DNA matches it firmly. Size tells how often a clone was seen (once, few, many) or the class of an expanded clone, and some rows leave it out.

J: TRBJ2-5; D: TRBD2; V: TRBV7-2; size: many; DNA: TGTGCCAGCAGCTCCCCACTAGCGGGGGTTGAGACCCAGTACTTC; CDR3: CASSSPLAGVETQYF
J: TRBJ1-2; D: -; V: TRBV12-3/TRBV12-4; size: many; DNA: TGTGCCAGCAGTACGAACCCAGGGGCCAACTATGGCTACACCTTC; CDR3: CASSTNPGANYGYTF
J: TRBJ2-1; D: -; V: TRBV7-2; size: -; DNA: TGTGCCAGCAGTTACGTCCAGGGCTACAATGAGCAGTTCTTC; CDR3: CASSYVQGYNEQFF
J: TRBJ1-2; D: TRBD1; V: TRBV28; size: few; DNA: TGTGCCAGCAGTGCAGGGGGTTTAGCTAACTATGGCTACACCTTC; CDR3: CASSAGGLANYGYTF
J: TRBJ1-1; D: TRBD1; V: TRBV29-1; size: -; DNA: TGCAGCGTGGGGACAGGGACAGAAGCTTTCTTT; CDR3: CSVGTGTEAFF
J: TRBJ2-5; D: -; V: TRBV7-3; size: few; DNA: TGTGCCGGCAGCCAGGGCCCTCAAGAGACCCAGTACTTC; CDR3: CAGSQGPQETQYF
J: TRBJ2-7; D: TRBD1; V: TRBV6-2/TRBV6-3; size: many; DNA: TGTGCCAGCAGAGGGACAGGGAGCCGAAAGCAGTACTTC; CDR3: CASRGTGSRKQYF
J: TRBJ1-2; D: -; V: TRBV7-2; size: few; DNA: TGTGCCAGCAGCTTAGAGGGGTCCTCTAACTATGGCTACACCTTC; CDR3: CASSLEGSSNYGYTF
J: TRBJ1-5; D: -; V: TRBV20-1; size: -; DNA: TGCAGTGCTAGCATTTCCGTTGGTGGGGGCAATCAGCCCCAGCATTTT; CDR3: CSASISVGGGNQPQHF
J: TRBJ2-4; D: -; V: TRBV20-1; size: -; DNA: TGCAGTGCTAGAGCGCGGCAGACCCCCTACAATGAGCAGTACTTC; CDR3: CSARARQTPYNEQYF
J: TRBJ1-2; D: -; V: TRBV7-9; size: few; DNA: TGTGCCAGCAGCATTCGTGGACGTCCCTATGGCTACACCTTC; CDR3: CASSIRGRPYGYTF
J: TRBJ2-5; D: TRBD1; V: TRBV5-1; size: -; DNA: TGCGCCAGCAGCCCCCGCGGGACAGGGACTGGGGAGACCCAGTACTTC; CDR3: CASSPRGTGTGETQYF
J: TRBJ1-1; D: TRBD1; V: TRBV15; size: -; DNA: TGTGCCACCAGCCGAAACAACAGGGGGCAAGCTTTCTTT; CDR3: CATSRNNRGQAFF
J: TRBJ2-5; D: TRBD1; V: TRBV11-3; size: -; DNA: TGTGCCAGCAGCTCGGGACAGGGGGTAACCCAGTACTTC; CDR3: CASSSGQGVTQYF
J: TRBJ1-6; D: TRBD1; V: TRBV7-2; size: -; DNA: TGTGCCAGCAGCTGGGGGACAGGGGAATCACCCCTCCACTTT; CDR3: CASSWGTGESPLHF
J: TRBJ1-6; D: -; V: TRBV7-2; size: few; DNA: TGTGCCAGCAGCTCAAAATTTAATTCACCCCTCCACTTT; CDR3: CASSSKFNSPLHF
J: TRBJ2-7; D: -; V: TRBV7-2; size: few; DNA: TGTGCCAGCAGCTCGAGTCTACCCTCCTACGAGCAGTACTTC; CDR3: CASSSSLPSYEQYF
J: TRBJ1-2; D: TRBD1; V: TRBV27; size: -; DNA: TGTGCCAGCAGTTTATTAGGGACAGATGGCTACACCTTC; CDR3: CASSLLGTDGYTF
J: TRBJ2-7; D: TRBD2; V: TRBV7-2; size: many; DNA: TGTGCCAGCAGCTTTAGCGGGGGGGCGAGCGAGCAGTACTTC; CDR3: CASSFSGGASEQYF
J: TRBJ2-7; D: -; V: TRBV20-1; size: many; DNA: TGCAGTGCACACCCGGGAAGTTACGAGCAGTACTTC; CDR3: CSAHPGSYEQYF
J: TRBJ1-1; D: TRBD1; V: TRBV5-1; size: few; DNA: TGCGCCAGCAGCTTGGCTACAACAGGGGTCGGTGAAGCTTTCTTT; CDR3: CASSLATTGVGEAFF
J: TRBJ2-5; D: -; V: TRBV2; size: few; DNA: TGTGCCAGCAGGGGGTCAGGAGAGATCCAGTACTTC; CDR3: CASRGSGEIQYF
J: TRBJ1-4; D: -; V: TRBV6-5; size: -; DNA: TGTGCCAGCAGCAGACAGCACTCAACTAATGAAAAACTGTTTTTT; CDR3: CASSRQHSTNEKLFF
J: TRBJ1-2; D: TRBD1; V: TRBV20-1; size: -; DNA: TGCAATGCTAGACAAACAGGGGTAGCTAACTATGGCTACACCTTC; CDR3: CNARQTGVANYGYTF
J: TRBJ2-7; D: -; V: TRBV9; size: -; DNA: TGTGCCAGCAGCCCCCGGGTGGGGAGCTCCTACGAGCAGTACTTC; CDR3: CASSPRVGSSYEQYF
J: TRBJ1-1; D: -; V: TRBV5-1; size: -; DNA: TGCGCCAGCAGCTTCGGGGTTGAAGCTTTCTTT; CDR3: CASSFGVEAFF
J: TRBJ2-3; D: TRBD2; V: TRBV29-1; size: many; DNA: TGCAGCGTTGGCGGTAGCGGGGGGGTCACAGATACGCAGTATTTT; CDR3: CSVGGSGGVTDTQYF
J: TRBJ1-2; D: TRBD1; V: TRBV2; size: -; DNA: TGTGCCAGCAACCCGACAGGGGACAGTAACTATGGCTACACCTTC; CDR3: CASNPTGDSNYGYTF
J: TRBJ2-7; D: -; V: TRBV7-2; size: few; DNA: TGTGCCAGCAGCTTACCGGGGGTTCTTTACGAGCAGTACTTC; CDR3: CASSLPGVLYEQYF
J: TRBJ1-4; D: TRBD1; V: TRBV27; size: -; DNA: TGTGCCAGCGGCAGGGGGCGTGAAAAACTGTTTTTT; CDR3: CASGRGREKLFF
J: TRBJ2-1; D: TRBD2; V: TRBV6-5; size: few; DNA: TGTGCCAGCAGTCCATGGACTAGCGGCAACAATGAGCAGTTCTTC; CDR3: CASSPWTSGNNEQFF
J: TRBJ1-2; D: -; V: TRBV29-1; size: many; DNA: TGCAGCGTTAGCCCCCTCGGGACAAAATATGGCTACACCTTC; CDR3: CSVSPLGTKYGYTF
J: TRBJ2-5; D: -; V: TRBV2; size: -; DNA: TGTGCCAGCAGTGAAGACTGGGCCAAGCTGGCCCAGTACTTC; CDR3: CASSEDWAKLAQYF
J: TRBJ1-1; D: -; V: TRBV6-1; size: -; DNA: TGTGCCAGCAGGAGGGGAGACATTGAAGCTTTCTTT; CDR3: CASRRGDIEAFF
J: TRBJ1-2; D: -; V: TRBV5-1; size: few; DNA: TGCGCCAGCAGCTTGGGACAGCAAGGGGGCTATGGCTACACCTTC; CDR3: CASSLGQQGGYGYTF
J: TRBJ2-7; D: TRBD2; V: TRBV7-6; size: few; DNA: TGTGCCAGCAGCCACACGGGGACTAGCGGGGGGGCCCGGTTGAGTGGACGCCCCTACGAGCAGTACTTC; CDR3: CASSHTGTSGGARLSGRPYEQYF
J: TRBJ2-7; D: TRBD1; V: TRBV18; size: once; DNA: TGTGCCAGCTTACCCTTCCGGGACAGGGTGTACGAGCAGTACTTC; CDR3: CASLPFRDRVYEQYF
J: TRBJ2-1; D: -; V: TRBV7-2; size: few; DNA: TGTGCCAGCAGCTTAGTGGGAGGTTGGAGAAGCTCCTACAATGAGCAGTTCTTC; CDR3: CASSLVGGWRSSYNEQFF
J: TRBJ1-2; D: -; V: TRBV21-1; size: once; DNA: TGTGCCAGGAAGGGGGACATCGGGATGTCAGCTAACTATGGCTACACCTTC; CDR3: CARKGDIGMSANYGYTF
J: TRBJ2-5; D: -; V: TRBV2; size: -; DNA: TGTGCCAGCAGTGATCAAGAGCTTCTGGGTGGCGGGGAGCAGTACTTC; CDR3: CASSDQELLGGGEQYF
J: TRBJ1-5; D: TRBD1; V: TRBV28; size: -; DNA: TGTGCCAGCAAGGCCCGGGACAGGGCCTATCAGCCCCAGCATTTT; CDR3: CASKARDRAYQPQHF
J: TRBJ1-4; D: TRBD1; V: TRBV28; size: few; DNA: TGTGCCAGCAGATATTCGGACAGGAAAAATGAAAAACTGTTTTTT; CDR3: CASRYSDRKNEKLFF
J: TRBJ1-5; D: TRBD1; V: TRBV7-2; size: -; DNA: TGTGCCTGCAGCTTAGTGACAGGGACCGATCAGCCCCAGCATTTT; CDR3: CACSLVTGTDQPQHF
J: TRBJ2-1; D: TRBD1; V: TRBV12-3/TRBV12-4; size: many; DNA: TGTGCCAGCAGCCCCGGGCAGGGGGCATCGCAGTTCTTC; CDR3: CASSPGQGASQFF
J: TRBJ1-5; D: TRBD1; V: TRBV5-1; size: few; DNA: TGCGCCAGCAGCTGGGGGACAGGGGGCGGTCAGCCCCAGCATTTT; CDR3: CASSWGTGGGQPQHF
J: TRBJ2-1; D: -; V: TRBV2; size: -; DNA: TGTGCCAGCAGTGGGAGGAGGGGGGGATACAATGAGCAGTTCTTC; CDR3: CASSGRRGGYNEQFF
J: TRBJ2-7; D: TRBD1; V: TRBV11-2; size: few; DNA: TGTGCCAGCAGCTTAGATCAGGGACAGGGGTACTACGAGCAGTACTTC; CDR3: CASSLDQGQGYYEQYF
J: TRBJ2-7; D: TRBD1; V: TRBV7-9; size: -; DNA: TGTGCCGGCAGCTCCCGGGACAGGGAGAACGAGCAGTACTTC; CDR3: CAGSSRDRENEQYF
J: TRBJ2-1; D: -; V: TRBV7-2; size: -; DNA: TGTGCCAGCAGCTTACCGACCGGGGCTAAAATATTTAATGAGCAGTTCTTC; CDR3: CASSLPTGAKIFNEQFF
J: TRBJ1-5; D: TRBD1; V: TRBV12-5; size: -; DNA: TGTGCCAGTGGTTCTCCGGACAGGGGGCCGAATCAGCCCCAGCATTTT; CDR3: CASGSPDRGPNQPQHF
J: TRBJ2-7; D: TRBD2; V: TRBV14; size: -; DNA: TGTGCCAGCAGCCATCAACGTGAGGGACTAGCGGGTCGGTCCCAGTACTTC; CDR3: CASSHQREGLAGRSQYF
J: TRBJ2-3; D: -; V: TRBV30; size: -; DNA: TGTGCCTGGTCAACTGGCAGAATTGCTAGCACAGATACGCAGTATTTT; CDR3: CAWSTGRIASTDTQYF
J: TRBJ2-1; D: -; V: TRBV6-5; size: many; DNA: TGTGCCAGCAGTACCGCCGGGACCAACAATGAGCAGTTCTTC; CDR3: CASSTAGTNNEQFF
J: TRBJ1-2; D: -; V: TRBV20-1; size: many; DNA: TGCAGTGCTTGGGACGGGGACGGCTATGGCTACACCTTC; CDR3: CSAWDGDGYGYTF
J: TRBJ2-7; D: TRBD1; V: TRBV5-1; size: -; DNA: TGCGCCAGCAGCCCTCGCGGGACAGGGTGTGACGAGCAGTACTTC; CDR3: CASSPRGTGCDEQYF
J: TRBJ2-7; D: TRBD2; V: TRBV3-1; size: -; DNA: TGTGCCAGCCGACTAGCGGGGGCCTACGAGCAGTACTTC; CDR3: CASRLAGAYEQYF
J: TRBJ2-7; D: -; V: TRBV5-1; size: -; DNA: TGCGCCAGCAGCTTGCGACTCGTCGGCCACGAGCAGTACTTC; CDR3: CASSLRLVGHEQYF
J: TRBJ2-1; D: TRBD2; V: TRBV7-7; size: -; DNA: TGTGCTAGCGGCACAGGGACTAGTGGGGGCCAAACGAGTGAGCAGTTCTTC; CDR3: CASGTGTSGGQTSEQFF